The rows below give T cell receptor beta chains drawn from one sample of a study of T cell changes during pregnancy in multiple sclerosis. Clones were read by immunoSEQ multiplex PCR, and TCRdb kept only the in-frame ones, dropping some. The sample has tens of thousands of clones, roughly 91% seen once; the top ten hold 0.43%. The sequenced sample was CD4+ T cells from peripheral blood mononuclear cells, obtained after pregnancy. These receptors came from a female donor with multiple sclerosis, enrolled in a pregnancy study. The CDR3 runs from the conserved cysteine through the conserved F or W. Each record gives: J gene, CDR3 length, clone size, D gene, V gene, CDR3 protein, CDR3 DNA. The D gene is left open where the match is weak. Clone size, where shown, is once, few, many, or a class for clones that have expanded.

>TRBJ1-2|14|NA|NA|TRBV15
CATSRRVANYGYTF
TGTGCCACCAGCAGACGGGTAGCTAACTATGGCTACACCTTC
>TRBJ2-7|17|few|NA|TRBV19
CASSAHALSPLSYEQYF
TGTGCCAGTAGTGCCCACGCCCTCTCGCCACTCTCCTACGAGCAGTACTTC
>TRBJ1-5|20|NA|NA|TRBV18
CASSPKPGLTMGYSNQPQHF
TGTGCCAGCTCCCCCAAACCGGGACTGACTATGGGTTATAGCAATCAGCCCCAGCATTTT
>TRBJ2-7|14|NA|NA|TRBV7-2
CASSLTDGNYEQYF
TGTGCCAGCAGCTTAACGGACGGGAACTACGAGCAGTACTTC
>TRBJ2-7|15|NA|NA|TRBV5-1
CASSWAGGDPYEQYF
TGCGCCAGCAGCTGGGCCGGAGGGGACCCCTACGAGCAGTACTTC
>TRBJ1-1|13|NA|TRBD1|TRBV11-3
CASSYTQDREAFF
TGTGCCAGCAGCTATACCCAGGACAGGGAAGCTTTCTTT
>TRBJ2-2|18|NA|TRBD2|TRBV10-2
CASRYGLAGAGNTGELFF
TGCGCCAGCAGATATGGACTAGCGGGGGCGGGGAACACCGGGGAGCTGTTTTTT
>TRBJ2-1|10|NA|NA|TRBV29-1
CSVGDNEQFF
TGCAGCGTTGGAGACAATGAGCAGTTCTTC
>TRBJ2-3|17|NA|NA|TRBV7-9
CASSLASSGMGTDTQYF
TGTGCCAGCAGCTTAGCGTCTTCCGGGATGGGCACAGATACGCAGTATTTT
>TRBJ2-3|16|NA|TRBD2|TRBV2
CASSEGGLAAGNTQYF
TGTGCCAGCAGTGAGGGGGGACTAGCGGCAGGCAATACGCAGTATTTT
>TRBJ1-5|14|NA|TRBD1|TRBV30
CAWSVTGGAQPQHF
TGTGCCTGGAGTGTAACAGGGGGAGCGCAGCCCCAGCATTTT
>TRBJ2-3|14|NA|TRBD1|TRBV5-1
CASAQGAGTDTQYF
TGCGCCAGCGCACAGGGGGCAGGCACAGATACGCAGTATTTT
>TRBJ1-1|16|NA|TRBD1|TRBV15
CATSRVGGQGTPEAFF
TGTGCCACCAGCAGAGTAGGAGGACAGGGGACACCGGAAGCTTTCTTT
>TRBJ2-7|16|NA|TRBD2|TRBV5-1
CASSLGGLAGVNEQYF
TGCGCCAGCAGCTTGGGAGGTCTAGCGGGAGTTAACGAGCAGTACTTC
>TRBJ2-1|17|NA|TRBD2|TRBV5-1
CASRSGVVAGGNNEQFF
TGCGCCAGCAGGTCTGGGGTAGTAGCGGGAGGTAACAATGAGCAGTTCTTC
>TRBJ2-5|14|NA|NA|TRBV6-6
CASSAPREQETQYF
TGTGCCAGCAGCGCCCCCAGGGAACAAGAGACCCAGTACTTC
>TRBJ1-2|15|NA|NA|TRBV27
CASSQDFDKNYGYTF
TGTGCCAGCAGCCAGGACTTCGACAAAAACTATGGCTACACCTTC
>TRBJ2-4|14|NA|TRBD2|TRBV10-3
CAISASGREYIQYF
TGTGCCATCAGTGCTAGCGGGAGGGAATACATTCAGTACTTC
>TRBJ1-2|15|NA|NA|TRBV6-5
CASSPVMGASYGYTF
TGTGCCAGCAGCCCCGTGATGGGGGCGAGCTATGGCTACACCTTC
>TRBJ1-2|14|NA|NA|TRBV27
CASSFSGANYGYTF
TGTGCCAGCAGTTTTTCAGGGGCTAACTATGGCTACACCTTC
>TRBJ1-4|14|NA|TRBD1|TRBV6-5
CASSKGQENEKLFF
TGTGCCAGCAGTAAGGGACAGGAAAATGAAAAACTGTTTTTT
>TRBJ2-5|16|NA|TRBD2|TRBV10-2
CASRFSNSGRGETQYF
TGCGCCAGCAGATTCTCTAATAGCGGGAGAGGAGAGACCCAGTACTTC
>TRBJ2-3|15|once|TRBD2|TRBV29-1
CSVLTPGLGRDTQYF
TGCAGCGTCTTGACCCCGGGACTAGGTCGGGATACGCAGTATTTT
>TRBJ2-2|15|NA|TRBD2|TRBV30
CAWSTGGTISGELFF
TGTGCCTGGAGCACAGGCGGGACTATAAGCGGGGAGCTGTTTTTT
>TRBJ2-1|16|NA|NA|TRBV5-8
CASGSWPKGSYNEQFF
TGTGCCAGTGGTAGCTGGCCGAAAGGATCCTACAATGAGCAGTTCTTC
>TRBJ2-7|14|once|TRBD2|TRBV5-5
CASSWLAGPYEQYF
TGTGCCAGCAGCTGGCTAGCGGGGCCCTACGAGCAGTACTTC
>TRBJ2-7|15|once|NA|TRBV4-2
CASSQGGARPYEQYF
TGTGCCAGCAGCCAAGGAGGAGCGCGTCCCTACGAGCAGTACTTC
>TRBJ1-1|12|NA|NA|TRBV6-5
CATGQLNTEAFF
TGTGCCACGGGACAATTGAACACTGAAGCTTTCTTT
>TRBJ2-5|14|NA|NA|TRBV7-6
CASSWGQAEETQYF
TGTGCCAGCAGCTGGGGACAAGCAGAAGAGACCCAGTACTTC
>TRBJ2-3|16|few|TRBD2|TRBV7-8
CASSLVAGGGLDTQYF
TGTGCCAGCAGCTTAGTAGCGGGGGGGGGCTTAGATACGCAGTATTTT
>TRBJ2-7|14|NA|NA|TRBV11-2
CASSGVRGYNEQYF
TGTGCCAGCAGCGGCGTAAGGGGTTACAACGAGCAGTACTTC
>TRBJ2-7|15|NA|TRBD1|TRBV14
CASSRKQGAPYEQYF
TGTGCCAGCAGCCGTAAACAGGGGGCCCCCTACGAGCAGTACTTC
>TRBJ2-1|15|once|TRBD2|TRBV29-1
CSVEGTSGGTDEQFF
TGCAGCGTTGAGGGTACTAGCGGGGGTACCGATGAGCAGTTCTTC
>TRBJ2-3|16|NA|TRBD2|TRBV9
CASSVARSGGTDTQYF
TGTGCCAGCAGCGTAGCCCGTAGCGGGGGCACAGATACGCAGTATTTT
>TRBJ1-6|15|once|NA|TRBV5-1
CASSLVAQEGSPLHF
TGCGCCAGCAGCTTGGTGGCACAGGAGGGGTCACCCCTCCACTTT
>TRBJ1-3|13|NA|NA|TRBV9
CASSAYSGNTIYF
TGTGCCAGCAGCGCTTATTCTGGAAACACCATATATTTT
>TRBJ1-3|15|NA|TRBD1|TRBV4-3
CASSQGQLIGNTIYF
TGCGCCAGCAGCCAGGGACAGCTCATTGGAAACACCATATATTTT
>TRBJ1-6|14|once|TRBD1|TRBV6-1
CASSLGQGTSPLHF
TGTGCCAGCAGTCTAGGACAGGGGACTTCACCCCTCCACTTT
>TRBJ2-4|11|NA|NA|TRBV6-5
CASSSPPIQYF
TGTGCCAGCAGTTCCCCTCCCATTCAGTACTTC
>TRBJ1-3|14|NA|TRBD1|TRBV5-1
CASTKTGNGNTIYF
TGCGCCAGCACCAAGACAGGGAACGGAAACACCATATATTTT
>TRBJ2-5|15|NA|TRBD2|TRBV5-4
CASSLGLTGGETQYF
TGTGCCAGCAGCTTGGGACTAACGGGGGGGGAGACCCAGTACTTC
>TRBJ2-2|17|NA|NA|TRBV4-1
CASSHAAGRGDTGELFF
TGCGCCAGCAGCCACGCTGCAGGACGCGGGGACACCGGGGAGCTGTTTTTT
>TRBJ1-2|17|NA|NA|TRBV5-6
CASTGTGWGTSRHGYTF
TGTGCCAGCACGGGGACGGGGTGGGGGACTAGTCGGCATGGCTACACCTTC
>TRBJ2-2|18|NA|TRBD2|TRBV7-2
CASSPQPGSGGYTGELFF
TGTGCCAGCAGCCCCCAACCGGGTTCCGGGGGGTACACCGGGGAGCTGTTTTTT
>TRBJ1-4|12|NA|NA|TRBV19
CASKSQGEKLFF
TGTGCCAGTAAGAGCCAGGGAGAAAAACTGTTTTTT
>TRBJ1-2|16|NA|NA|TRBV7-2
CASSLGGLRSNYGYTF
TGTGCCAGCAGCTTAGGAGGTTTACGCAGTAACTATGGCTACACCTTC
>TRBJ2-3|14|NA|TRBD2|TRBV7-2
CASSLGSGGRKQYF
TGTGCCAGCAGCCTCGGTAGCGGGGGGAGGAAGCAGTATTTT
>TRBJ1-1|15|NA|TRBD1|TRBV5-4
CASPGTGEMNTEAFF
TGTGCCAGCCCCGGGACAGGGGAGATGAACACTGAAGCTTTCTTT
>TRBJ2-5|14|NA|NA|TRBV7-9
CASSPPGRQETQYF
TGTGCCAGCAGCCCCCCGGGGAGGCAAGAGACCCAGTACTTC
>TRBJ2-5|14|NA|TRBD2|TRBV5-1
CASSSPSGQETQYF
TGCGCCAGCAGCTCCCCTAGCGGACAAGAGACCCAGTACTTC
>TRBJ1-1|13|NA|NA|TRBV6-1
CASSEGGGTEAFF
TGTGCCAGCAGTGAAGGGGGAGGCACTGAAGCTTTCTTT
>TRBJ1-4|17|NA|TRBD1|TRBV7-2
CASSLVLSGQPNEKLFF
TGTGCCAGCAGCTTAGTTTTGTCGGGACAGCCTAATGAAAAACTGTTTTTT
>TRBJ2-1|14|NA|TRBD2|TRBV7-8
CASSPERGGNEQFF
TGTGCCAGCAGCCCTGAGCGGGGGGGAAATGAGCAGTTCTTC
>TRBJ2-1|16|NA|TRBD2|TRBV7-9
CAIILAGGSSYNEQFF
TGTGCCATTATATTAGCGGGAGGGAGCTCCTACAATGAGCAGTTCTTC
>TRBJ1-1|13|NA|TRBD1|TRBV5-4
CASSQTGGTEAFF
TGTGCCAGCAGCCAAACAGGGGGAACTGAAGCTTTCTTT
>TRBJ2-5|19|NA|TRBD1|TRBV19
CASSIGDPRTGDYQETQYF
TGTGCCAGTAGTATAGGGGACCCTCGGACAGGGGACTACCAAGAGACCCAGTACTTC
>TRBJ1-3|14|NA|NA|TRBV5-1
CASTPTDPGNTIYF
TGCGCCAGCACCCCTACAGACCCTGGAAACACCATATATTTT
>TRBJ1-3|14|NA|NA|TRBV30
CAWARVSSGNTIYF
TGTGCCTGGGCGCGGGTCTCCTCTGGAAACACCATATATTTT
>TRBJ1-5|15|NA|TRBD1|TRBV6-1
CASGQGPYSNQPQHF
TGTGCCAGCGGACAGGGGCCCTATAGCAATCAGCCCCAGCATTTT